This T cell receptor beta chain is drawn from a study of T-cell reconstitution after alpha-beta-depleted transplantation in children. The CDR3 runs 17 residues. Germline CDR1 LGHDT, CDR2 YNNKEL (reference sequence). V lost 1 base, J lost 6 bases, and 20 bases lay in between. Unique molecular identifiers were incorporated when the TCRbeta library was constructed. TCRdb itself ran the PCR reads through MiXCR, one entry per CDR3 protein. The table records 800,000 to 1,000,000 distinct CDR3 sequences, about 29% of them present only once. The V gene is TRBV3-1, the J gene TRBJ2-3; tentative D call: TRBD2 (7 bases). Sequencing used PBMCs, mostly from graft donor cells, obtained 360 days after TCRalphabeta/CD19-depleted stem cell transplant. The clonotype was recovered from a boy in the first two years of life who had a stem cell transplant for SCID, so the T cells may come from the graft donor. The chain's CDR3 is CASSQGGGVSPGDTQYF. As DNA, the CDR3 is TGTGCCAGCAGCCAAGGAGGGGGGGTTAGCCCGGGGGATACGCAGTATTTT.